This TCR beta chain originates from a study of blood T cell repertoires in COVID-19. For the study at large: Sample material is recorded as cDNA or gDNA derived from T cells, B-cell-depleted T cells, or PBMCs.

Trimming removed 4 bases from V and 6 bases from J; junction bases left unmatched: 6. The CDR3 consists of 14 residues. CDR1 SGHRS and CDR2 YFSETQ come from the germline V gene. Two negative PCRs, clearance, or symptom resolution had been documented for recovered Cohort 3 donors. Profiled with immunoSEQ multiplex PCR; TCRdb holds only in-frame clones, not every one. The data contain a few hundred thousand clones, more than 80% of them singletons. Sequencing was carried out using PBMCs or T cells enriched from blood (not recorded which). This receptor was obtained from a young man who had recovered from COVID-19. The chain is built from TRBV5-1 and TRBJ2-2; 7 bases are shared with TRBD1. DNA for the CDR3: TGCGCCAGCAGCCCACAGGGGTTCGCCGGGGAGCTGTTTTTT. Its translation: CASSPQGFAGELFF.